Below are 14 T cell receptor beta chains sequenced from a single sample in a study of T cell responses to AZD1222 COVID-19 vaccine. This table comes from immunoSEQ multiplex PCR, and its TCRdb copy is limited to in-frame clones, with some not included. The sample includes 55,000 to 80,000 clones, around 75% of them seen just once. Source: peripheral blood, taken on day 0 of AZD1222 vaccination. The receptors come from an adult in good health.

The rearrangement links TRBV18 to TRBJ2-1; D is possibly TRBD1 (5 bases). Trimming removed 2 bases at V and 10 bases at J, with 12 bases between. The CDR3 spans 13 residues. CDR1 and CDR2 from the germline V gene are KGHSH and LQKENI. This chain's CDR3 is CASSPVTGKEQFF. The CDR3 DNA reads as TGTGCCAGCTCACCAGTAACAGGCAAAGAGCAGTTCTTC.

CDR3: CASSRDSAGSPQHF. The CDR3 bases are TGTGCCAGCAGCCGAGACAGTGCTGGGTCTCCCCAGCATTTT. The chain is built from TRBV7-8 and TRBJ1-5; possible D gene TRBD1, 5 bases. Deletions cut 5 bases from V and 10 bases from J, with 18 bases between. The germline CDR1 and CDR2 sequences are SGHVS and FQNEAQ. This CDR3 region has 14 residues.

The chain employs TRBV28 and TRBJ1-1, with TRBD1 as a possible D gene (6 bases). The length of the CDR3 is 14 residues. The V gene's germline CDR1 is MDHEN and CDR2 SYDVKM. Trimming took off 7 bases at V and 4 bases at J, with 16 bases between the two ends. CDR3 amino acids: CASTPLRGGTEAFF. The CDR3 DNA reads TGTGCCAGCACCCCCCTCAGGGGAGGCACTGAAGCTTTCTTT.

Regarding this clone: Other nucleotide sequences in the sample specify the same CDR3. The V and J genes are TRBV14 and TRBJ2-1; a possible D gene is TRBD2 (5 bases). Trimming took off 1 base at V and 9 bases at J, with 7 bases between the two ends. The CDR3 loop spans 12 amino acids. CDR1 SGHDN and CDR2 FVKESK come from the germline V gene. In DNA, the CDR3 is TGTGCCAGCAGCCAAGGAGGAGGTGAGCAGTTCTTC. Its translation is CASSQGGGEQFF.

In this sample, this clone turned up a few times. This chain connects TRBV6-2 or TRBV6-3 to TRBJ1-2; D is undetermined. CDR3 length: 14 amino acids. Trimming took 2 bases from V and 0 from J, leaving 7 bases between them. Per germline, CDR1 MNHEY and CDR2 SVGEGT. The CDR3 loop is CASSYEETNYGYTF. CDR3 nucleotides: TGTGCCAGCAGTTACGAAGAGACTAACTATGGCTACACCTTC.

The V call is TRBV6-2 or TRBV6-3, the J call TRBJ2-4, with 8 bases that match TRBD1. V lost 4 bases and J lost 1; bases outside the gene matches: 3. CDR1 and CDR2 from the germline V gene are MNHEY and SVGEGT. The CDR3 covers 15 residues. The DNA for the CDR3 is TGTGCCAGCAGTTCCGACAGGGGTGCCAAAAACATTCAGTACTTC. Protein sequence: CASSSDRGAKNIQYF.

This chain connects TRBV7-9 to TRBJ1-2; the D is unclear. Looked up from germline, CDR1 is SEHNR and CDR2 is FQNEAQ (reference sequence). The CDR3 is made up of 14 amino acids. With 5 bases removed from V and 7 bases from J, the gap between germline ends came to 17 bases. CDR3 amino acids: CASSPVRRVLGYTF. In DNA form, the CDR3 reads TGTGCCAGCAGCCCAGTGCGCCGGGTACTTGGCTACACCTTC.

The chain recombines TRBV27 with TRBJ2-7; 9 bases align to TRBD2. Looked up from germline, CDR1 is MNHEY and CDR2 is SMNVEV (reference sequence). With 4 bases clipped from V and 2 bases from J, the junction kept 12 bases outside the gene matches. The length of the CDR3 is 17 residues. CDR3 DNA sequence: TGTGCCAGCAGTTCCAAGGGGACGGGACTAGCAACCTACGAGCAGTACTTC. Translated, it gives CASSSKGTGLATYEQYF.

The chain is built from TRBV5-4 and TRBJ2-7; maybe TRBD1 (6 bases). The CDR3 is 13 residues long. The V gene lost 3 bases and the J gene lost 1 base, with 8 bases spanning the gap. In germline, CDR1 is SGHNT, CDR2 YYREEE (reference sequence). The CDR3, as DNA: TGTGCCAGCAGCTGGGACACTTCCTACGAGCAGTACTTC. This gives the protein CASSWDTSYEQYF.

V gene TRBV4-3 combines with J gene TRBJ1-1; 7 bases are a match to TRBD1. V was clipped by 1 base and J by 7 bases; unmatched bases: 6. The CDR3 extends over 14 amino acids. Germline V gene sequence: CDR1 LGHNA, CDR2 YSLEER. In DNA, the CDR3 is TGCGCCAGCAGCCAAGCTGGGACAGCCTATGAAGCTTTCTTT. Its translation: CASSQAGTAYEAFF.

The chain employs TRBV7-6 and TRBJ1-4; 9 positions agree with TRBD1. The CDR3 is made up of 16 amino acids. V gave up 6 bases and J gave up 4 bases; unmatched junction bases: 9. The germline V gene encodes CDR1 SGHVS and CDR2 FNYEAQ. The CDR3 loop is CASRPGQGGDNEKLFF. As DNA, the CDR3 is TGTGCCAGCAGACCGGGACAGGGAGGGGATAATGAAAAACTGTTTTTT.

The count of this clone is one. The chain has TRBV5-4 and TRBJ2-7; either TRBD1 or TRBD2 may fit D (5 bases each). The CDR3 loop spans 15 amino acids. V lost 3 bases to trimming and J lost 0 bases, with 13 bases between them. CDR1 and CDR2 from the germline V gene are SGHNT and YYREEE (reference sequence). The CDR3, as DNA: TGTGCCAGCAGCTCTCCGGGACGGATCTCCTACGAGCAGTACTTC. Translated: CASSSPGRISYEQYF. The whole variable domain, remainder taken from reference TRBV5-4 and TRBJ2-7, is ETGVTQSPTHLIKTRGQQVTLRCSSQSGHNTVSWYQQALGQGPQFIFQYYREEENGRGNFPPRFSGLQFPNYSSELNVNALELDDSALYLCASSSPGRISYEQYFGPGTRLTVT.

CDR3 region: CASSARGDRVGTEAFF. For the CDR3, the DNA is TGTGCCAGCAGCGCCCGGGGAGACAGGGTAGGCACTGAAGCTTTCTTT. The chain has TRBV7-6 and TRBJ1-1; 7 bases are a match to TRBD1. Germline lookup yields CDR1 SGHVS and CDR2 FNYEAQ. The trim removed 5 bases at V and 4 bases at J, leaving 13 bases unmatched. The CDR3 is 16 residues long.

The V gene is TRBV30, the J gene TRBJ2-1; 7 bases are shared with TRBD1. The V gene end was trimmed by 3 bases and the J gene end by 8 bases; junction bases not matched to a gene: 4. CDR1 and CDR2 (germline): GTSNPN, SVGIG (reference sequence). The CDR3 spans 12 residues. CDR3 protein: CAWSVQGDEQFF. CDR3 DNA: TGTGCCTGGAGCGTCCAGGGGGATGAGCAGTTCTTC.